This T cell receptor (beta chain) derives from a study of T cell repertoires in cytomegalovirus infection. The CDR3 is 15 amino acids. The V gene lost 1 base and the J gene lost 4 bases, with 11 bases spanning the gap. The V gene's germline CDR1 is SGHTA and CDR2 FQGNSA. In this sample, this clonotype turned up many times. Each CDR3 protein gets one entry after TCRdb re-called the reads with MiXCR. In the table there are about 260,000 distinct CDR3 sequences, roughly 13% of which are singletons. The source material was PBMCs. This chain links TRBV7-2 with TRBJ1-5; D perhaps matches TRBD1 (6 bases). The receptor comes from a human donor in good health (CMV status not recorded). Some clones in this sample may be carry-over from other donors' samples. In DNA form, the CDR3 reads TGTGCCAGCAGCTTAGGACAGGTTTTTAATCAGCCCCAGCATTTT. This codes for CASSLGQVFNQPQHF.